These 13 T cell receptor beta chains share one sample of origin, sequenced in a study of siplizumab effects on memory and regulatory T cells. The method was immunoSEQ multiplex PCR; TCRdb's version includes in-frame clones alone and lacks a portion of them. This sample yields 87,000 or so clones, of which more than 80% are seen a single time; about 15% belongs to the top ten. Sequences were obtained from CD4+ T cells sorted from blood. These receptors all come from a human donor in good health.

V is TRBV4-1 and J is TRBJ2-2, with 7 bases lining up with TRBD2. Germline values: CDR1 MGHRA, CDR2 YSYEKL. The CDR3 has 16 residues. The V segment lost 3 bases and the J segment 0 bases; nucleotides outside the gene matches: 4. This chain's CDR3 is CASSHHGLANTGELFF. In DNA form, the CDR3 reads TGCGCCAGCAGCCACCACGGACTAGCGAACACCGGGGAGCTGTTTTTT.

The genes are TRBV4-1 and TRBJ2-7, with D tentatively TRBD2 (5 bases). Looked up from germline, CDR1 is MGHRA and CDR2 is YSYEKL. The CDR3 covers 15 residues. The ends were cut back, 0 bases at V and 8 bases at J, with 17 bases in the middle. The CDR3 loop is CASSQERRELGKQYF. The CDR3 DNA reads as TGCGCCAGCAGCCAAGAAAGACGAGAACTCGGGAAGCAGTACTTC.

The chain is built from TRBV2 and TRBJ1-1; D uncertain. CDR1 is SNHLY and CDR2 is FYNNEI in the germline V gene. The CDR3 sequence is 13 residues long. Deletions cut 5 bases from V and 1 base from J, with 8 bases between. The CDR3 DNA reads as TGTGCCAGCAGTCAGGACGGGAACACTGAAGCTTTCTTT. Amino acid sequence: CASSQDGNTEAFF.

This chain uses TRBV6-1 with TRBJ2-7; D is ambiguous. This CDR3 region has 13 residues. V lost 6 bases and J lost 4, with 13 bases in between. Germline V gene sequence: CDR1 MNHNS, CDR2 SASEGT. Written as DNA, the CDR3 is TGTGCCAGCAGATTTGCCAGTTCATACGAGCAGTACTTC. Its protein product is CASRFASSYEQYF.

The chain links TRBV2 to TRBJ1-2; 10 bases agree with TRBD1. J gave up 6 bases and V 7 bases, and 8 bases lay outside the gene matches. Germline CDR1 and CDR2: SNHLY and FYNNEI. The CDR3 runs to 14 residues. CDR3: CASTRDRGRDGYTF. CDR3 nucleotides: TGTGCCAGCACTCGAGACAGGGGGCGCGATGGCTACACCTTC.

The V call is TRBV7-2, the J call TRBJ2-2, with TRBD2 identical over 16 bases. Trimming removed 5 bases from V and 7 bases from J; junction bases left unmatched: 10. The CDR3 is made up of 18 amino acids. Germline CDR1 and CDR2: SGHTA and FQGNSA. The CDR3 spells CASSPGLAGGPIGGELFF. In DNA form, the CDR3 reads TGTGCCAGCAGCCCGGGACTAGCGGGAGGGCCGATAGGCGGGGAGCTGTTTTTT. The variable domain in full, with the rest retrieved from reference TRBV7-2 and TRBJ2-2, is GAGVSQSPSNKVTEKGKDVELRCDPISGHTALYWYRQSLGQGLEFLIYFQGNSAPDKSGLPSDRFSAERTGGSVSTLTIQRTQQEDSAVYLCASSPGLAGGPIGGELFFGEGSRLTVL.

This sequence joins TRBV12-5 and TRBJ2-1, with D uncertain. V lost 7 bases and J lost 6, with 16 bases in between. The CDR3 runs 14 residues. Germline V gene lookup returns CDR1 LGHNT and CDR2 FRNRAP. CDR3 amino acids: CASVIGHSTNEQFF. CDR3 sequence (DNA): TGTGCTAGTGTTATCGGTCACAGCACCAATGAGCAGTTCTTC.

The chain links TRBV5-1 to TRBJ1-2; no definite D call. The V gene's germline CDR1 is SGHRS and CDR2 YFSETQ. The CDR3 contains 13 residues. V was trimmed by 4 bases and J by 5 bases, leaving 12 bases between them. CDR3 coding DNA: TGCGCCAGCAGCCCTGGGTCAGATTATGGCTACACCTTC. This codes for CASSPGSDYGYTF.

The chain combines TRBV12-2 with TRBJ1-2. TRBV12-2 is a pseudogene locus. CDR3 length: 9 residues. CDR3 in amino acids: CASRGSYTF. The CDR3 DNA reads TGTGCAAGCCGCGGGAGCTACACCTTC.

The chain joins TRBV7-2 to TRBJ2-3; D is uncertain. Germline values: CDR1 SGHTA, CDR2 FQGNSA. V was clipped by 0 bases and J by 8 bases, with 9 bases between them. The CDR3 length is 13 residues. The CDR3 reads CASSLAIAPTQYF. In DNA form, the CDR3 reads TGTGCCAGCAGCTTAGCTATAGCACCTACGCAGTATTTT.

V and J are TRBV25-1 and TRBJ1-4; D is ambiguous. The CDR3 consists of 14 residues. Per the germline V gene, CDR1 is MGHDK and CDR2 is SYGVNS. V shed 3 bases and J shed 3 bases, with 8 bases lying between them. CDR3 protein: CASSEDPPNEKLFF. The CDR3 DNA reads TGTGCCAGCAGTGAGGATCCCCCTAATGAAAAACTGTTTTTT. Looking up the rest from reference TRBV25-1 and TRBJ1-4 gives the full variable domain: EADIYQTPRYLVIGTGKKITLECSQTMGHDKMYWYQQDPGMELHLIHYSYGVNSTEKGDLSSESTVSRIRTEHFPLTLESARPSHTSQYLCASSEDPPNEKLFFGSGTQLSVL.

This chain connects TRBV5-5 to TRBJ2-5, with a possible D match to TRBD2 (6 bases). From germline, CDR1 is SGHKS and CDR2 YYEKEE (reference sequence). The CDR3 covers 14 residues. V was shortened by 0 bases and J by 5 bases, with 11 bases between the two germline ends. The CDR3 here is CASSLEPGRETQYF. The CDR3 DNA sequence: TGTGCCAGCAGCTTGGAGCCGGGGAGGGAGACCCAGTACTTC.

The count of this clone is one. The rearrangement links TRBV11-3 to TRBJ2-5; 8 bases agree with TRBD1. The J segment lost 2 bases and the V segment lost 5 bases, leaving 13 bases of the junction unmatched. This CDR3 is built from 17 residues. Germline CDR1 SGHNT, CDR2 YENEEA. The CDR3 bases are TGTGCCAGCAGCACCAGACAGGGGATAAGCTCACAAGAGACCCAGTACTTC. It encodes CASSTRQGISSQETQYF.